This T cell receptor beta chain was profiled in a study of OX40 agonist ivuxolimab in advanced cancers. Study as a whole: Six ivuxolimab dose levels, 0.01 to 10 mg/kg, were given intravenously every 2 weeks. Cohort: about 80% men, mean age approximately 60, aged about 20 to 90. Whole-study findings and limits: Clonal expansion by week 6 occurred in CD4+ and CD8+ blood T cells (at 0.1 to 3.0 mg/kg).

Method: immunoSEQ multiplex PCR; TCRdb's copy keeps in-frame clones and lacks some. The sample lists over 55,000 clones, 90% to 95% occurring once. Excluded were patients having autoimmune disease history or systemic immunosuppression. As for this clone: Its matching antigen is unknown.

This specimen was CD4+ or CD8+ T cells sorted from blood, taken in a trial of the OX40 agonist ivuxolimab. The sequence came from an adult with an advanced solid tumor such as melanoma, head and neck, liver or kidney cancer.

For the CDR3, the DNA is TGTGCCAGCAGCTTAGGACTAGCGGGGGACACCGGGGAGCTGTTTTTT. It encodes CASSLGLAGDTGELFF. The gene calls are TRBV7-9 and TRBJ2-2; TRBD2 matches 12 bases. The CDR3 runs to 16 residues. Per germline, CDR1 SEHNR and CDR2 FQNEAQ (reference sequence). V lost 1 base and J lost 3; bases outside the gene matches: 0.